These T cell receptor beta chains were read from a single sample in a study of patients and donors after allogeneic stem cell transplantation. TCRdb re-called the RT-PCR reads through MiXCR, storing one row per CDR3 protein. The data contain about a million distinct CDR3 sequences, under 20% of them singletons. The sequenced sample was blood, either unsorted or a sorted T cell fraction (not recorded which). The receptors shown here come from a human donor who was either an allogeneic HSCT recipient or a stem cell or donor lymphocyte infusion donor (not recorded which). It is not recorded whose cells these are; they may come from a transplant donor. The CDR3 runs from the conserved cysteine through the conserved F or W. Fields, in order: clone size, D gene, V gene, J gene, CDR3 DNA, CDR3 protein. A D gene is named only where the DNA matches it firmly. A row's size may be missing; if present it is once, few, many or a size class.

abundance: NA; d_gene: TRBD2; v_gene: TRBV7-9; j_gene: TRBJ2-7; CDR3nt: TGTGCCAGCAGCTTACTCCAGCGGGGGGGGGCCTACGAGCAGTACTTC; CDR3aa: CASSLLQRGGAYEQYF
abundance: NA; d_gene: NA; v_gene: TRBV5-1; j_gene: TRBJ2-1; CDR3nt: TGCGCCAGCAGCTTGGCCCCGAGCTCTCCGAATGAGCAGTTCTTC; CDR3aa: CASSLAPSSPNEQFF
abundance: NA; d_gene: NA; v_gene: TRBV6-5; j_gene: TRBJ2-5; CDR3nt: TGTGCCAGCACGGGCCTGAAAGAGACCCAGTACTTC; CDR3aa: CASTGLKETQYF
abundance: few; d_gene: NA; v_gene: TRBV20-1; j_gene: TRBJ1-1; CDR3nt: TGCAGTGCTAGACGAACCCGACAGAACACTGAAGCTTTCTTT; CDR3aa: CSARRTRQNTEAFF
abundance: NA; d_gene: TRBD2; v_gene: TRBV5-1; j_gene: TRBJ2-1; CDR3nt: TGCGCCAGCAGCTTGTTAGCGGGGCTCAATGAGCAGTTCTTC; CDR3aa: CASSLLAGLNEQFF
abundance: few; d_gene: NA; v_gene: TRBV29-1; j_gene: TRBJ2-7; CDR3nt: TGCAGCGTTGTAACCTCCTACGAGCAGTACTTC; CDR3aa: CSVVTSYEQYF
abundance: NA; d_gene: TRBD2; v_gene: TRBV5-1; j_gene: TRBJ2-5; CDR3nt: TGCGCCAACAGGAAATCGGGGGGGTCGGAAGAGACCCAGTACTTC; CDR3aa: CANRKSGGSEETQYF
abundance: NA; d_gene: TRBD1; v_gene: TRBV6-1; j_gene: TRBJ2-7; CDR3nt: TGTGCCAGCAGACCGAGACAGGGATCCTACGAGCAGTACTTC; CDR3aa: CASRPRQGSYEQYF
abundance: NA; d_gene: NA; v_gene: TRBV9; j_gene: TRBJ2-7; CDR3nt: TGTGCCAGCAGCGGGGGAGGAACAGGGGCCTTCGAGCAGTACTTC; CDR3aa: CASSGGGTGAFEQYF
abundance: NA; d_gene: NA; v_gene: TRBV12-3/TRBV12-4; j_gene: TRBJ1-3; CDR3nt: TGTGCCAGCAGAGGGGGGTTCGGAAACACCATATATTTT; CDR3aa: CASRGGFGNTIYF
abundance: many; d_gene: NA; v_gene: TRBV7-2; j_gene: TRBJ1-5; CDR3nt: TGTGCCAGCAGCTTAGCCGAATACTATTGGAGCAATCAGCCCCAGCATTTT; CDR3aa: CASSLAEYYWSNQPQHF
abundance: NA; d_gene: TRBD2; v_gene: TRBV7-2; j_gene: TRBJ2-7; CDR3nt: TGTGCCAGCAGCTTTTCTCGCGGGAGTTACGAGCAGTACTTC; CDR3aa: CASSFSRGSYEQYF
abundance: NA; d_gene: NA; v_gene: TRBV9; j_gene: TRBJ2-3; CDR3nt: TGTGCCAGCAGCGTAGAATCCCTCGGGCTAGATACGCAGTATTTT; CDR3aa: CASSVESLGLDTQYF
abundance: NA; d_gene: TRBD1; v_gene: TRBV5-5; j_gene: TRBJ1-5; CDR3nt: TGTGCCAGCAGCGTCGGGACAGGGGCCCTTCCCCAGCATTTT; CDR3aa: CASSVGTGALPQHF
abundance: many; d_gene: NA; v_gene: TRBV7-2; j_gene: TRBJ2-2; CDR3nt: TGTGCCAGCAGCTTAGTGGGTGGGGACACCGGGGAGCTGTTTTTT; CDR3aa: CASSLVGGDTGELFF
abundance: NA; d_gene: TRBD1; v_gene: TRBV4-3; j_gene: TRBJ2-5; CDR3nt: TGCGCCAGCAGCCAGAACAGGGGTCAAGAGACCCAGTACTTC; CDR3aa: CASSQNRGQETQYF
abundance: NA; d_gene: TRBD1; v_gene: TRBV6-5; j_gene: TRBJ1-2; CDR3nt: TGTGCCAGCAGTTACCAGGCCAGGGGGCGCTTCTCGGACGGCTACACCTTC; CDR3aa: CASSYQARGRFSDGYTF
abundance: NA; d_gene: TRBD2; v_gene: TRBV4-3; j_gene: TRBJ2-7; CDR3nt: TGCGCCAGCAGCCAACAAACTAGCGCCACCCTCTACTACGAGCAGTACTTC; CDR3aa: CASSQQTSATLYYEQYF
abundance: NA; d_gene: NA; v_gene: TRBV6-1; j_gene: TRBJ1-1; CDR3nt: TGTGCCAGCAGGACCCCGGGACTCGCTGAAGCTTTCTTT; CDR3aa: CASRTPGLAEAFF
abundance: NA; d_gene: TRBD2; v_gene: TRBV5-6; j_gene: TRBJ2-7; CDR3nt: TGTGCCAGCAGCTTAGGACTAGTTAGCTACGAGCAGTACTTC; CDR3aa: CASSLGLVSYEQYF
abundance: NA; d_gene: NA; v_gene: TRBV20-1; j_gene: TRBJ2-2; CDR3nt: TGCAGTGCTAGAGATTTCGGGAACACCGGGGAGCTGTTTTTT; CDR3aa: CSARDFGNTGELFF
abundance: NA; d_gene: NA; v_gene: TRBV20-1; j_gene: TRBJ2-1; CDR3nt: TGCAGTGCTAGGGCCCATAGCGATGAGCAGTTCTTC; CDR3aa: CSARAHSDEQFF
abundance: NA; d_gene: TRBD2; v_gene: TRBV28; j_gene: TRBJ2-5; CDR3nt: TGTGCCAGCAGCCCCGGACTAGCGGGAAAAGAGACCCAGTACTTC; CDR3aa: CASSPGLAGKETQYF
abundance: few; d_gene: NA; v_gene: TRBV7-9; j_gene: TRBJ1-2; CDR3nt: TGTGCCAGCAGCCCCACCGGGATAACTAGTCAAGGCTACACCTTC; CDR3aa: CASSPTGITSQGYTF
abundance: NA; d_gene: NA; v_gene: TRBV2; j_gene: TRBJ2-1; CDR3nt: TGTGCCAGCACATCCTGGGACTCCAGCTCCTACAATGAGCAGTTCTTC; CDR3aa: CASTSWDSSSYNEQFF
abundance: NA; d_gene: NA; v_gene: TRBV5-6; j_gene: TRBJ1-1; CDR3nt: TGTGCCAGCAGCTTTAGGGTCAAGGGCCTGAACACTGAAGCTTTCTTT; CDR3aa: CASSFRVKGLNTEAFF
abundance: NA; d_gene: NA; v_gene: TRBV10-2; j_gene: TRBJ1-1; CDR3nt: TGCGCCAGCAGTGAGGTTATCTCAGGGTCCAAAATTTGGATCACTGAAGCTTTCTTT; CDR3aa: CASSEVISGSKIWITEAFF
abundance: few; d_gene: NA; v_gene: TRBV6-1; j_gene: TRBJ1-1; CDR3nt: TGTGCCAGCAGTGTCCAGGGTAGGGCTGAAGCTTTCTTT; CDR3aa: CASSVQGRAEAFF
abundance: few; d_gene: TRBD2; v_gene: TRBV20-1; j_gene: TRBJ2-1; CDR3nt: TGCAGTGCTAGAGTCAGGGTAGCGGGAGGGGGAAATGAGCAGTTCTTC; CDR3aa: CSARVRVAGGGNEQFF
abundance: few; d_gene: TRBD2; v_gene: TRBV5-5; j_gene: TRBJ2-1; CDR3nt: TGTGCCAGCAGCTTAGAAGGTGGCGGGAGGGCCTACAATGAGCAGTTCTTC; CDR3aa: CASSLEGGGRAYNEQFF
abundance: many; d_gene: TRBD1; v_gene: TRBV4-3; j_gene: TRBJ1-5; CDR3nt: TGCGCCAGCAGCCAGGACGGGACAGATAATCAGCCCCAGCATTTT; CDR3aa: CASSQDGTDNQPQHF
abundance: few; d_gene: NA; v_gene: TRBV15; j_gene: TRBJ2-7; CDR3nt: TGTGCCACCAGCTTACGTTTTGCGGGGTTCTATTCCTACGAGCAGTACTTC; CDR3aa: CATSLRFAGFYSYEQYF
abundance: few; d_gene: NA; v_gene: TRBV20-1; j_gene: TRBJ2-2; CDR3nt: TGCAGTGCTAGTCGGGGACGGACCCGGGAGCTGTTTTTT; CDR3aa: CSASRGRTRELFF
abundance: NA; d_gene: NA; v_gene: TRBV13; j_gene: TRBJ2-1; CDR3nt: TGTGCCAGCAGCTTAGTGGTGGAGCAGTTCTTC; CDR3aa: CASSLVVEQFF
abundance: many; d_gene: TRBD1; v_gene: TRBV5-1; j_gene: TRBJ1-1; CDR3nt: TGCGCCAGCAGCCTCGGGACAGGGACAATGAACACTGAAGCTTTCTTT; CDR3aa: CASSLGTGTMNTEAFF
abundance: NA; d_gene: NA; v_gene: TRBV5-6; j_gene: TRBJ2-7; CDR3nt: TGTGCCAGCAGCTCGTTCAGGGGCTACGAGCAGTACTTC; CDR3aa: CASSSFRGYEQYF
abundance: NA; d_gene: TRBD2; v_gene: TRBV12-3/TRBV12-4; j_gene: TRBJ2-3; CDR3nt: TGTGCCAGCAAGAGGGAGGGCGGGAGATCTGATACGCAGTATTTT; CDR3aa: CASKREGGRSDTQYF
abundance: many; d_gene: NA; v_gene: TRBV12-3/TRBV12-4; j_gene: TRBJ1-2; CDR3nt: TGTGCCAGCAGTTTGGACCAGAGGTCCCTTGGCTACACCTTC; CDR3aa: CASSLDQRSLGYTF
abundance: NA; d_gene: NA; v_gene: TRBV20-1; j_gene: TRBJ2-3; CDR3nt: TGCAGTGCTGGCCTGACTGGAAGGACAGATACGCAGTATTTT; CDR3aa: CSAGLTGRTDTQYF
abundance: NA; d_gene: TRBD2; v_gene: TRBV12-3/TRBV12-4; j_gene: TRBJ2-1; CDR3nt: TGTGCCAGCAGGAAAATTTACCCTAGCGGGAGGTCTTCCTACAATGAGCAGTTCTTC; CDR3aa: CASRKIYPSGRSSYNEQFF
abundance: NA; d_gene: TRBD2; v_gene: TRBV5-1; j_gene: TRBJ2-2; CDR3nt: TGCGCCAGCGGACTAGCGGACACCGGGGAGCTGTTTTTT; CDR3aa: CASGLADTGELFF
abundance: NA; d_gene: TRBD1; v_gene: TRBV12-5; j_gene: TRBJ2-7; CDR3nt: TGTGCTAGTGGAACCGGGACAGGCTCCTACGAGCAGTACTTC; CDR3aa: CASGTGTGSYEQYF
abundance: many; d_gene: NA; v_gene: TRBV7-2; j_gene: TRBJ2-1; CDR3nt: TGTGCCAGCAGCAATTTAGCGGTGAGCTCCTACAATGAGCAGTTCTTC; CDR3aa: CASSNLAVSSYNEQFF
abundance: few; d_gene: NA; v_gene: TRBV6-1; j_gene: TRBJ1-1; CDR3nt: TGTGCCAGCCCGGTCGTAGGGGGCACTGAAGCTTTCTTT; CDR3aa: CASPVVGGTEAFF
abundance: once; d_gene: NA; v_gene: TRBV27; j_gene: TRBJ2-7; CDR3nt: TGTGCCAGCAGTCCGACGTGGGGTTACGAGCAGTACTTC; CDR3aa: CASSPTWGYEQYF
abundance: few; d_gene: NA; v_gene: TRBV20-1; j_gene: TRBJ1-1; CDR3nt: TGCAGTGCTTGGGGCACCGGGAGTATGAACACTGAAGCTTTCTTT; CDR3aa: CSAWGTGSMNTEAFF
abundance: many; d_gene: TRBD1; v_gene: TRBV12-3/TRBV12-4; j_gene: TRBJ2-7; CDR3nt: TGTGCCAGCAGTTACAGGGGCTATTCCTACGAGCAGTACTTC; CDR3aa: CASSYRGYSYEQYF
abundance: NA; d_gene: NA; v_gene: TRBV20-1; j_gene: TRBJ1-1; CDR3nt: TGCAGTGCTAGTAAGCGGGCCGGAGGGAAGAACACTGAAGCTTTCTTT; CDR3aa: CSASKRAGGKNTEAFF
abundance: few; d_gene: NA; v_gene: TRBV27; j_gene: TRBJ1-1; CDR3nt: TGTGCCAGCAGTATCGGCCGGACTGCTGAAGCTTTCTTT; CDR3aa: CASSIGRTAEAFF
abundance: NA; d_gene: NA; v_gene: TRBV28; j_gene: TRBJ1-1; CDR3nt: TGTGCCAGCAGTCCCCCGTACCGGGGGGCTGAAGCTTTCTTT; CDR3aa: CASSPPYRGAEAFF
abundance: NA; d_gene: NA; v_gene: TRBV7-9; j_gene: TRBJ2-6; CDR3nt: TGTGCCAGCAGCCGCCTAACCAGCTCTGGGGCCAACGTCCTGACTTTC; CDR3aa: CASSRLTSSGANVLTF
abundance: NA; d_gene: TRBD1; v_gene: TRBV20-1; j_gene: TRBJ1-2; CDR3nt: TGCAGTCCACTCGACAGGGAGGGGAACTATGGCTACACCTTC; CDR3aa: CSPLDREGNYGYTF
abundance: few; d_gene: TRBD1; v_gene: TRBV19; j_gene: TRBJ1-4; CDR3nt: TGTGCCAGTACTGACGGGACAGGGAATGAAAAACTGTTTTTT; CDR3aa: CASTDGTGNEKLFF
abundance: many; d_gene: TRBD2; v_gene: TRBV10-3; j_gene: TRBJ2-3; CDR3nt: TGTGCCATCAGTTCCGGCGGGGGGGCGGCAGATACGCAGTATTTT; CDR3aa: CAISSGGGAADTQYF